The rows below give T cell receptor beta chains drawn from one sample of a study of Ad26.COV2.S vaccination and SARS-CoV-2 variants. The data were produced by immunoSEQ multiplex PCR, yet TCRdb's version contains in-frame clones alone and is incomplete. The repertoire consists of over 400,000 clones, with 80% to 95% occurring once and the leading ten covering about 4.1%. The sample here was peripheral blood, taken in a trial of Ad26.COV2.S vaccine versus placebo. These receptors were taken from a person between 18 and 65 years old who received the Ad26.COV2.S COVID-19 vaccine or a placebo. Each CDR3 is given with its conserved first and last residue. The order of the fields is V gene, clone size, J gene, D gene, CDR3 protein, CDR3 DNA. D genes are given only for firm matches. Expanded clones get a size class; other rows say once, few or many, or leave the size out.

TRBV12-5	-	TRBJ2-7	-	CASGSTFEEQYF	TGTGCTAGTGGTTCGACCTTTGAGGAGCAGTACTTC
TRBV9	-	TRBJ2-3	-	CASSVGSQVRTDTQYF	TGTGCCAGCAGCGTTGGGTCCCAGGTCCGCACAGATACGCAGTATTTT
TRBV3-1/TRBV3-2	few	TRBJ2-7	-	CASSHNEYSPSYF	TGTGCCAGCAGCCACAACGAATACAGTCCCAGTTACTTC
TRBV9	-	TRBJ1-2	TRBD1	CASSLATGGTYGYTF	TGTGCCAGCAGCCTGGCCACAGGGGGCACCTATGGCTACACCTTC
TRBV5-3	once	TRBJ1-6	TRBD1	CARSLGQALGSPLHF	TGTGCCAGAAGCTTAGGACAGGCCTTAGGTTCACCCCTCCACTTT
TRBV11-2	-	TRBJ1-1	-	CASSLPPSGVLEAFF	TGTGCCAGCAGCTTACCTCCCTCAGGGGTCTTAGAAGCTTTCTTT
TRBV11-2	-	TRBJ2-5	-	CASSPTRGPETQYF	TGTGCCAGCAGCCCGACCCGGGGACCCGAGACCCAGTACTTC
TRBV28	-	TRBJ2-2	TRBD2	CASSVGRAWRTGELFF	TGTGCCAGCAGTGTGGGGAGGGCCTGGAGGACCGGGGAGCTGTTTTTT
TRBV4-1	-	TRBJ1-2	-	CASSPGQNSNYGYTF	TGCGCCAGCAGCCCGGGGCAGAATTCTAACTATGGCTACACCTTC
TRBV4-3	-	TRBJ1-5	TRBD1	CASSHEGQAHQPQHF	TGCGCCAGCAGCCATGAGGGACAGGCCCATCAGCCCCAGCATTTT
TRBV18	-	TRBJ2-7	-	CASSQTEGYEQYF	TGTGCCAGCTCACAAACGGAGGGCTACGAGCAGTACTTC
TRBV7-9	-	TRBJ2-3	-	CASSISGADTQYF	TGTGCCAGCAGCATCTCAGGTGCAGATACGCAGTATTTT
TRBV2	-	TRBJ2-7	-	CASGPSYEQYF	TGTGCCAGTGGGCCTTCCTACGAGCAGTACTTC
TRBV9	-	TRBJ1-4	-	CASSVEVTTNEKLFF	TGTGCCAGCAGCGTAGAGGTCACAACTAATGAAAAACTGTTTTTT